These T cell receptor beta chains were read from a single sample in a study of radiotherapy plus CTLA-4 blockade in lung cancer. Libraries were prepared by immunoSEQ multiplex PCR; TCRdb keeps only in-frame clonotypes and omits some of them. The sample records some 78,000 clones, more than 75% being singletons. The sample was peripheral blood, taken from a patient treated with radiotherapy plus ipilimumab. The receptors come from a human donor with non-small cell lung cancer who had a partial response to radiotherapy plus ipilimumab. CDR3s include the opening cysteine and the closing phenylalanine or tryptophan. The D gene is left open where the match is weak. Clone size is stated in some rows and not others, as once, few, many or a class when expanded.

TRBV11-2	-	TRBJ2-7	-	CASSFRSHLTPYEQYF	TGTGCCAGCAGCTTCCGATCACATTTGACACCCTACGAGCAGTACTTC
TRBV25-1	TRBD1	TRBJ2-5	-	CASSESTGVGETQYF	TGTGCCAGCAGTGAATCAACAGGGGTTGGGGAGACCCAGTACTTC
TRBV10-3	TRBD1	TRBJ1-1	-	CAISESDRDSDTEAFF	TGTGCCATCAGTGAGTCGGACCGGGACAGTGACACTGAAGCTTTCTTT
TRBV7-9	-	TRBJ2-1	-	CASSPRDLYNEQFF	TGTGCCAGCAGCCCCCGGGACTTATACAATGAGCAGTTCTTC
TRBV21-1	-	TRBJ2-3	-	CASWKGARNTDTQYF	TGTGCCAGCTGGAAGGGGGCGCGCAACACAGATACGCAGTATTTT
TRBV29-1	-	TRBJ2-5	-	CSVQTGRAQGTQYF	TGCAGCGTACAGACAGGCCGGGCCCAAGGGACCCAGTACTTC
TRBV4-2	-	TRBJ1-4	-	CASSQDGAQEGNEKLFF	TGTGCCAGCAGCCAAGACGGGGCACAGGAGGGGAATGAAAAACTGTTTTTT
TRBV19	TRBD1	TRBJ2-1	-	CASSIQPGTGGVIEQFF	TGTGCCAGTAGTATACAACCGGGGACAGGGGGCGTTATCGAGCAGTTCTTC
TRBV6-6	-	TRBJ1-6	-	CASSPQGFDSPLHF	TGTGCCAGCAGTCCTCAGGGATTTGACTCACCCCTCCACTTT
TRBV28	TRBD1	TRBJ1-3	-	CASSFGGGSSGNTIYF	TGTGCCAGCAGTTTCGGAGGGGGCAGCTCTGGAAACACCATATATTTT
TRBV6-1	TRBD1	TRBJ1-2	-	CASSLQGVYGYTF	TGTGCCAGCAGTTTACAGGGGGTGTATGGCTACACCTTC
TRBV30	-	TRBJ1-2	-	CAWSASPDGAPNYGYTF	TGTGCCTGGAGCGCGAGCCCCGACGGAGCGCCTAACTATGGCTACACCTTC
TRBV6-5	TRBD2	TRBJ2-2	-	CASSYPLAGSTGELFF	TGTGCCAGCAGTTACCCGCTAGCGGGATCCACCGGGGAGCTGTTTTTT
TRBV15	TRBD2	TRBJ2-7	-	CATSRGGLAVYEQYF	TGTGCCACCAGCAGAGGAGGACTAGCGGTGTACGAGCAGTACTTC
TRBV15	-	TRBJ1-5	once	CATSRQGSRQPQHF	TGTGCCACCAGCAGACAGGGGTCCAGGCAGCCCCAGCATTTT
TRBV19	-	TRBJ2-7	-	CASSMGTQTYEQYF	TGTGCCAGTAGTATGGGGACTCAAACCTACGAGCAGTACTTC
TRBV28	-	TRBJ1-4	-	CASSLAGETNEKLFF	TGTGCCAGCAGTCTCGCGGGGGAAACTAATGAAAAACTGTTTTTT
TRBV5-5	-	TRBJ1-2	-	CASTITSGHYGYTF	TGTGCCAGCACCATAACCTCAGGGCACTATGGCTACACCTTC
TRBV11-1	-	TRBJ2-5	-	CASSADQREETQYF	TGTGCCAGCAGCGCTGACCAGAGGGAGGAGACCCAGTACTTC
TRBV30	TRBD1	TRBJ1-2	-	CAWRGGQAYYGYTF	TGTGCCTGGAGGGGGGGACAGGCCTACTATGGCTACACCTTC
TRBV11-3	TRBD2	TRBJ2-2	once	CASSLAREGTGELFF	TGTGCCAGCAGCTTAGCCAGGGAGGGAACCGGGGAGCTGTTTTTT
TRBV19	TRBD1	TRBJ1-5	-	CASSKIQGAQPNQPQHF	TGTGCCAGTAGTAAAATACAGGGGGCCCAGCCCAATCAGCCCCAGCATTTT
TRBV7-2	-	TRBJ1-1	-	CASSSQGAYTEAFF	TGTGCCAGCAGCTCCCAGGGTGCTTACACTGAAGCTTTCTTT
TRBV27	-	TRBJ1-1	-	CASSLGGATEAFF	TGTGCCAGCAGTTTAGGGGGGGCAACTGAAGCTTTCTTT
TRBV28	-	TRBJ1-1	-	CASQDRMNTEAFF	TGTGCCAGCCAGGACAGAATGAACACTGAAGCTTTCTTT
TRBV27	-	TRBJ1-2	-	CASSPAGYSYGYTF	TGTGCCAGCAGTCCCGCAGGGTATAGCTATGGCTACACCTTC
TRBV11-2	TRBD2	TRBJ2-1	-	CASSLTSGRANEQFF	TGTGCCAGCAGCTTAACTAGCGGGAGGGCCAATGAGCAGTTCTTC
TRBV27	-	TRBJ1-1	-	CASSSRGSDQTEGTEAFF	TGTGCCAGCAGTTCAAGAGGTTCAGACCAAACAGAGGGCACTGAAGCTTTCTTT
TRBV27	-	TRBJ2-2	-	CASSLFSGNANTGELFF	TGTGCCAGCAGTTTATTTTCCGGTAATGCGAACACCGGGGAGCTGTTTTTT
TRBV11-2	-	TRBJ2-5	-	CASSSSIGETQYF	TGTGCCAGCAGCTCCTCGATCGGAGAGACCCAGTACTTC
TRBV30	TRBD1	TRBJ1-4	-	CAWIKTGDNEKLFF	TGTGCCTGGATTAAAACAGGGGACAATGAAAAACTGTTTTTT
TRBV29-1	-	TRBJ2-1	-	CSVADSLGTNEQFF	TGCAGCGTCGCCGACTCCTTGGGGACAAATGAGCAGTTCTTC
TRBV19	-	TRBJ2-6	-	CASSIGLGTPSSGANVLTF	TGTGCCAGTAGTATAGGATTGGGGACACCGAGCTCTGGGGCCAACGTCCTGACTTTC
TRBV14	-	TRBJ2-3	-	CASSQGLRAVADTQYF	TGTGCCAGCAGCCAAGGGCTCAGGGCTGTGGCAGATACGCAGTATTTT
TRBV7-3	TRBD1	TRBJ2-2	-	CASSSTGTNTGELFF	TGTGCCAGCAGCTCGACAGGGACCAACACCGGGGAGCTGTTTTTT
TRBV2	TRBD1	TRBJ2-7	-	CASRGQFHEQYF	TGTGCCAGCAGGGGACAGTTCCACGAGCAGTACTTC
TRBV14	-	TRBJ2-5	-	CASSQEVGRGKQYF	TGTGCCAGCAGCCAAGAAGTCGGTAGGGGTAAGCAGTACTTC
TRBV19	-	TRBJ2-1	-	CASTPRSSYNEQFF	TGTGCCAGTACCCCCCGGAGCTCCTACAATGAGCAGTTCTTC
TRBV28	TRBD1	TRBJ1-2	-	CASSVGQALRGYGYTF	TGTGCCAGCAGTGTGGGACAGGCCCTACGAGGCTATGGCTACACCTTC
TRBV2	TRBD2	TRBJ2-3	once	CASSELAGGLTDTQYF	TGTGCCAGCAGTGAGTTAGCGGGAGGCCTCACAGATACGCAGTATTTT
TRBV10-3	TRBD2	TRBJ2-2	few	CAIPAGVTGELFF	TGTGCCATCCCGGCGGGGGTCACCGGGGAGCTGTTTTTT
TRBV18	-	TRBJ2-3	-	CASSPTKGTTDTQYF	TGTGCCAGCTCACCCACAAAAGGGACTACAGATACGCAGTATTTT
TRBV6-5	TRBD1	TRBJ1-2	-	CASSSGTVNYGYTF	TGTGCCAGCAGTTCCGGGACAGTTAACTATGGCTACACCTTC
TRBV6-5	-	TRBJ1-1	-	CASSRGSEAFF	TGTGCCAGCAGCCGAGGCAGCGAAGCTTTCTTT
TRBV25-1	TRBD1	TRBJ1-4	-	CASGRGQGATEKLFF	TGTGCCAGCGGCAGGGGACAGGGGGCAACTGAAAAACTGTTTTTT
TRBV5-1	TRBD1	TRBJ1-2	-	CASRFNPGTGDGYTF	TGCGCCAGCAGATTCAACCCCGGGACAGGAGATGGCTACACCTTC
TRBV7-9	-	TRBJ2-3	-	CASSFWSSDTDTQYF	TGTGCCAGCAGCTTTTGGTCTAGCGATACAGATACGCAGTATTTT
TRBV5-8	-	TRBJ2-2	-	CASSGGAAPNTGELFF	TGTGCCAGCAGCGGAGGGGCGGCGCCGAACACCGGGGAGCTGTTTTTT
TRBV28	TRBD1	TRBJ1-6	-	CASITTAGRGPDYNSPLHF	TGTGCCAGCATCACAACGGCTGGCAGGGGGCCTGATTATAATTCACCCCTCCACTTT
TRBV2	-	TRBJ2-3	-	CASSGQAASTDTQYF	TGTGCCAGCAGTGGCCAGGCAGCTAGCACAGATACGCAGTATTTT